The T cell receptor (beta chain) described here comes from a study of T cell responses to AZD1222 COVID-19 vaccine. Broader study findings: White British people made up most donors, females outnumbered males, and clonal diversity was possibly underestimated.

As to this clone: The target antigen is unknown.

The table came from immunoSEQ multiplex PCR; TCRdb's copy has only in-frame clones and leaves some out. The profile shows about 110,000 clones, over 85% of them singletons. CDR1 and CDR2 (germline): SEHNR, FQNEAQ (reference sequence). Trimming removed 7 bases at V and 2 bases at J, with 21 bases between. The CDR3 is 17 amino acids. This rearrangement joins TRBV7-9 to TRBJ2-4; perhaps TRBD1 as D (6 bases). Specimen: peripheral blood, collected on day 0 of AZD1222 vaccination. This clonotype was obtained from an adult in good health. CDR3 in amino acids: CASTPIEQGWTKNIQYF. CDR3 sequence (DNA): TGTGCCAGCACCCCCATTGAACAGGGTTGGACCAAAAACATTCAGTACTTC. The full variable domain, with the rest looked up from reference TRBV7-9 and TRBJ2-4, is DTGVSQNPRHKITKRGQNVTFRCDPISEHNRLYWYRQTLGQGPEFLTYFQNEAQLEKSRLLSDRFSAERPKGSFSTLEIQRTEQGDSAMYLCASTPIEQGWTKNIQYFGAGTRLSVL.